These 21 T cell receptor beta chains were sequenced from one sample in a study of T cells after somatic rescue of genetic block. TCRdb's table, derived via immunoSEQ multiplex PCR, lists solely in-frame clones and lacks some. The sample records 100,000 to 120,000 clones, around 90% being singletons. Sequencing used peripheral blood mononuclear cells (PBMCs). The receptors were sampled from a young woman.

This clone has more than one count but fewer than ten. The rearrangement joins TRBV4-3 to TRBJ1-6; perhaps TRBD1 as D (6 bases). Germline CDR1 LGHNA, CDR2 YSLEER. Trimming stripped 2 bases from V and 10 bases from J, with 12 bases between. The CDR3 loop spans 14 amino acids. CDR3 coding DNA: TGCGCCAGCAGCCAAACTACAGGGAAGTCACCCCTCCACTTT. Residues: CASSQTTGKSPLHF.

Only one count was recorded for this clone. The chain is built from TRBV5-6 and TRBJ2-2; D may be TRBD2 (5 bases). Germline CDR1 and CDR2: SGHDT and YYEEEE. V shed 4 bases and J shed 3 bases, with 13 bases lying between them. This CDR3 has 15 amino acids. In DNA form, the CDR3 reads TGTGCCAGCAGCAGCATTCGGCGGGACACCGGGGAGCTGTTTTTT. Its protein is CASSSIRRDTGELFF. The entire variable domain, with the rest obtained from reference TRBV5-6 and TRBJ2-2, is as follows: DAGVTQSPTHLIKTRGQQVTLRCSPKSGHDTVSWYQQALGQGPQFIFQYYEEEERQRGNFPDRFSGHQFPNYSSELNVNALLLGDSALYLCASSSIRRDTGELFFGEGSRLTVL.

The rearrangement uses TRBV5-1 and TRBJ2-5, with 8 bases identical to TRBD2. The length of the CDR3 is 17 residues. The ends lost 3 bases at V and 4 bases at J; junction bases unmatched: 14. Germline V CDR1 and CDR2: SGHRS, YFSETQ. The DNA of the CDR3 is TGCGCCAGCAGCTCCCTGGCGGGGGGCGGAGGGGGAGAGACCCAGTACTTC. Encoded protein: CASSSLAGGGGGETQYF.

The chain links TRBV5-1 to TRBJ2-3; 10 nucleotides line up with TRBD2. The CDR3 spans 16 residues. V trimming: 0 bases; J trimming: 1 base; junction bases outside the gene matches: 2. Germline CDR1 reads SGHRS; CDR2 reads YFSETQ. CDR3 amino acids: CASSLGGTSGTDTQYF. Here the CDR3 DNA reads TGCGCCAGCAGCTTGGGAGGGACTAGCGGCACAGATACGCAGTATTTT.

This chain connects TRBV7-9 to TRBJ2-5; D could derive from TRBD1 or TRBD2 (5 bases each). V lost 4 bases and J 5 bases, leaving 11 bases between the germline ends. The germline V gene has CDR1 SEHNR and CDR2 FQNEAQ (reference sequence). The CDR3 runs to 13 residues. CDR3 coding DNA: TGTGCCAGCAGCTCGGGACGTGGCGAGACCCAGTACTTC. Residues: CASSSGRGETQYF.

V is TRBV4-1 and J is TRBJ1-3; possible D gene TRBD1, 6 bases. The CDR3 spans 19 residues. V lost 2 bases, J lost 2 bases, and 22 bases lay in between. The germline CDR1 and CDR2 sequences are MGHRA and YSYEKL. In DNA, the CDR3 is TGCGCCAGCAGCCAAATAGGGGGAAGGGTAAGATCACCTGGAAACACCATATATTTT. Its translation is CASSQIGGRVRSPGNTIYF.

The chain carries TRBV7-2 and TRBJ1-3; the match to TRBD1 covers 7 bases. There are 15 residues in the CDR3. Germline CDR1 and CDR2: SGHTA and FQGNSA. The J segment lost 4 bases and the V segment lost 2 bases, leaving 5 bases of the junction unmatched. As DNA, the CDR3 is TGTGCCAGCAGCTTACTAGGACAGGCCGGAAACACCATATATTTT. This sequence encodes CASSLLGQAGNTIYF.

With respect to this clone: A read error may produce the germline difference seen at one junction end. V and J are TRBV14 and TRBJ1-2; D is perhaps TRBD1 (5 bases). This CDR3 has 12 residues. Germline loops: CDR1 SGHDN, CDR2 FVKESK. The CDR3 protein is CASSQVSAGGDF. The CDR3 DNA reads as TGTGCCAGCAGCCAAGTTTCAGCAGGAGGGGACTTC. The whole variable domain, remainder taken from reference TRBV14 and TRBJ1-2, is EAGVTQFPSHSVIEKGQTVTLRCDPISGHDNLYWYRRVMGKEIKFLLHFVKESKQDESGMPNNRFLAERTGGTYSTLKVQPAELEDSGVYFCASSQVSAGGDFGSGTRLTVV.

The rearrangement links TRBV27 to TRBJ2-2, with D uncertain. V lost 3 bases, J lost 3 bases, and 2 bases lay in between. This CDR3 contains 12 residues. Germline-derived CDR1 and CDR2 are MNHEY and SMNVEV (reference sequence). The CDR3 sequence is CASSFDTGELFF. CDR3 nucleotide sequence: TGTGCCAGCAGTTTTGACACCGGGGAGCTGTTTTTT.

The chain uses TRBV4-1 and TRBJ1-2; D is unclear. The V end lost 9 bases, the J end lost 5 bases, and 31 bases lay between the germline ends. Germline-derived CDR1 and CDR2 are MGHRA and YSYEKL. The CDR3 has 18 residues. CDR3 in DNA: TGCGCCAGACATAATCACAGCCAAGAGTTGCGAAGCGTGTATGGCTACACCTTC. This sequence encodes CARHNHSQELRSVYGYTF.

The V and J genes are TRBV7-2 and TRBJ2-5; possible D gene TRBD1, 6 bases. Germline lookup yields CDR1 SGHTA and CDR2 FQGNSA. V was trimmed by 5 bases and J by 4 bases, leaving 14 bases between them. The CDR3 has 14 residues. The CDR3 bases are TGTGCCAGCAGCCGGAACAGGGCCTTAGAGACCCAGTACTTC. Translating it yields CASSRNRALETQYF.

The chain employs TRBV4-3 and TRBJ1-1, with no clear D. Trimming shortened V by 6 bases and J by 1 base, and 9 bases separated the two germline ends. CDR3 length: 13 amino acids. Germline V lookup: CDR1 LGHNA, CDR2 YSLEER. The CDR3 DNA reads as TGCGCCAGCAGATATTCGGGGAACACTGAAGCTTTCTTT. Protein sequence: CASRYSGNTEAFF.

This sequence joins TRBV7-9 and TRBJ2-5; 10 positions agree with TRBD2. J was trimmed by 5 bases and V by 5 bases; bases with no gene match: 11. This CDR3 has 16 amino acids. In germline, CDR1 is SEHNR, CDR2 FQNEAQ (reference sequence). The CDR3 here is CASSLGLAAAGETQYF. CDR3 coding DNA: TGTGCCAGCAGCCTCGGACTAGCGGCCGCCGGGGAGACCCAGTACTTC.

V and J are TRBV7-9 and TRBJ1-2, with D unclear. The CDR3 contains 13 residues. The germline V gene encodes CDR1 SEHNR and CDR2 FQNEAQ (reference sequence). Trimming removed 5 bases at V and 1 base at J, with 8 bases between. This CDR3 reads CASSMAYNYGYTF. As DNA, the CDR3 is TGTGCCAGCAGCATGGCCTATAACTATGGCTACACCTTC.

The V call is TRBV29-1, the J call TRBJ2-6; D is uncertain. This CDR3 contains 12 residues. Germline V lookup: CDR1 SQVTM, CDR2 ANQGSEA. V was cut by 2 bases and J by 1 base, with 0 bases left in between. This CDR3 is CSVESGANVLTF. In DNA, the CDR3 is TGCAGCGTTGAATCTGGGGCCAACGTCCTGACTTTC.

The chain has TRBV19 and TRBJ1-2; 7 bases agree with TRBD1. Trimming at V came to 7 bases and at J to 3 bases, leaving 11 bases not matched to a gene. The CDR3 extends over 15 amino acids. The germline CDR1 and CDR2 sequences are LNHDA and SQIVND (reference sequence). The CDR3: CASTPQRGTDYGYTF. The CDR3, as DNA: TGTGCCAGTACCCCTCAGAGGGGGACAGACTATGGCTACACCTTC.

The chain combines TRBV9 with TRBJ2-1; no reliable D call. V was shortened by 0 bases and J by 0 bases, with 7 bases between the two germline ends. The germline V gene has CDR1 SGDLS and CDR2 YYNGEE. This CDR3 is 15 amino acids long. CDR3 bases: TGTGCCAGCAGCGTAGAAGTCCGCTCCTACAATGAGCAGTTCTTC. Translated: CASSVEVRSYNEQFF.

This clone was detected a few times. The chain joins TRBV7-9 to TRBJ2-1; 8 nucleotides align to TRBD2. The CDR3 is made up of 16 amino acids. V lost 5 bases, J lost 5 bases, and 11 bases stayed unmatched. Germline CDR1 is SEHNR and CDR2 is FQNEAQ (reference sequence). The CDR3 sequence: CASSPISGGYNNEQFF. The CDR3 nucleotides read TGTGCCAGCAGCCCCATCAGCGGGGGCTATAACAATGAGCAGTTCTTC.

V and J are TRBV5-1 and TRBJ1-6; 8 bases are a match to TRBD1. In germline, CDR1 is SGHRS, CDR2 YFSETQ. The CDR3 has 15 residues. V was pared by 0 bases and J by 7 bases, with 3 bases of the junction left unmatched. In DNA, the CDR3 is TGCGCCAGCAGCTTGGAGAGACAGGGGAATTCACCCCTCCACTTT. It codes for CASSLERQGNSPLHF. Looking up the rest from reference TRBV5-1 and TRBJ1-6 gives the full variable domain: KAGVTQTPRYLIKTRGQQVTLSCSPISGHRSVSWYQQTPGQGLQFLFEYFSETQRNKGNFPGRFSGRQFSNSRSEMNVSTLELGDSALYLCASSLERQGNSPLHFGNGTRLTVT.

The chain joins TRBV5-1 to TRBJ2-7, with TRBD1 matching 10 bases. The V gene end was trimmed by 5 bases and the J gene end by 1 base; junction bases not matched to a gene: 3. The CDR3 is 14 residues long. Germline lookup yields CDR1 SGHRS and CDR2 YFSETQ. CDR3 DNA: TGCGCCAGCAGAGGACAGGGGGTGTCCTACGAGCAGTACTTC. Translated, it gives CASRGQGVSYEQYF. The variable domain in full, with the rest retrieved from reference TRBV5-1 and TRBJ2-7, is KAGVTQTPRYLIKTRGQQVTLSCSPISGHRSVSWYQQTPGQGLQFLFEYFSETQRNKGNFPGRFSGRQFSNSRSEMNVSTLELGDSALYLCASRGQGVSYEQYFGPGTRLTVT.

V usage is TRBV5-6 and J usage is TRBJ2-6; no reliable D call. This CDR3 has 17 amino acids. Germline V gene data show CDR1 as SGHDT and CDR2 as YYEEEE. V gave up 4 bases and J gave up 0 bases, with 14 bases separating them. The CDR3 sequence is CASSPLGGGSGANVLTF. CDR3 nucleotides: TGTGCCAGCAGCCCGTTGGGTGGCGGCTCTGGGGCCAACGTCCTGACTTTC.